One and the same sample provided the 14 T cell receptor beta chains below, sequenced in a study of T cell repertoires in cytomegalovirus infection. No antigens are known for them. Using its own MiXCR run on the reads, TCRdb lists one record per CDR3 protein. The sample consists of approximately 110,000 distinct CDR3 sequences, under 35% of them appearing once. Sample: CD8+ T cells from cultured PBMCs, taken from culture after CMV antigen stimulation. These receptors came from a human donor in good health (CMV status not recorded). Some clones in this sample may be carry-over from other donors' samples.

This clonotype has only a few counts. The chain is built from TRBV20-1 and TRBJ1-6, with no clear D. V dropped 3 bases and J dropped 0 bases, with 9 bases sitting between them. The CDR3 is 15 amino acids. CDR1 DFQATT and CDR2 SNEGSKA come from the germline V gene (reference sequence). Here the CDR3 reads CSARGHSSYNSPLHF. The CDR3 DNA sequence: TGCAGTGCTAGGGGTCACAGCTCCTATAATTCACCCCTCCACTTT.

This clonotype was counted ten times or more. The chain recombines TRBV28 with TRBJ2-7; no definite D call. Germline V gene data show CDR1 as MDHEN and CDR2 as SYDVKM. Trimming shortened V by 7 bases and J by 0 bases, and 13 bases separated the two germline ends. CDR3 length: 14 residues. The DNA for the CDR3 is TGTGCCAGCACCAATCACGCGTCCTCCTACGAGCAGTACTTC. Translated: CASTNHASSYEQYF.

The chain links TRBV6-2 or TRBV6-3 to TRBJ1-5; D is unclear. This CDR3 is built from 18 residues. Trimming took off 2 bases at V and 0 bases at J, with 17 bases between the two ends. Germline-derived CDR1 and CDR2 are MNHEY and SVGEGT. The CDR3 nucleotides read TGTGCCAGCAGTTACGATAGAAGGGCAGCAGTTAGCAATCAGCCCCAGCATTTT. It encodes CASSYDRRAAVSNQPQHF.

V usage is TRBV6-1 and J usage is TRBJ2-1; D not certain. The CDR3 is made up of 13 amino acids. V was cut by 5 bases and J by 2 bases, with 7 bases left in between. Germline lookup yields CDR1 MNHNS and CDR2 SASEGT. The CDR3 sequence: CASSFDAYNEQFF. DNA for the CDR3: TGTGCCAGCAGTTTTGACGCCTACAATGAGCAGTTCTTC.

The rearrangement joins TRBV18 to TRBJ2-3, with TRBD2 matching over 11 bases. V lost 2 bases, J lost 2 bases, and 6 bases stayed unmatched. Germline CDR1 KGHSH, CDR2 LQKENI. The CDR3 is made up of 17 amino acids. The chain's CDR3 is CASSPGTSGQYTDTQYF. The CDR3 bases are TGTGCCAGCTCACCAGGGACTAGCGGCCAGTACACAGATACGCAGTATTTT.

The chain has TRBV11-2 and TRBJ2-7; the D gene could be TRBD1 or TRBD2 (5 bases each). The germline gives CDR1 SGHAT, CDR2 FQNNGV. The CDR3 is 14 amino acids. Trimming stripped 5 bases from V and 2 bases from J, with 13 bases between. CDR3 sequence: CASSVGRGAYEQYF. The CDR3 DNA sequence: TGTGCCAGCAGCGTAGGTCGAGGGGCCTACGAGCAGTACTTC.

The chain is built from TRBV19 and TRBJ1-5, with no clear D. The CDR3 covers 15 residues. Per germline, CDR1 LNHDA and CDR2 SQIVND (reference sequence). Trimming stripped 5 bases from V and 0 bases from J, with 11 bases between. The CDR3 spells CASSLATLSNQPQHF. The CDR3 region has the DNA TGTGCCAGTAGTCTTGCAACCCTTAGCAATCAGCCCCAGCATTTT.

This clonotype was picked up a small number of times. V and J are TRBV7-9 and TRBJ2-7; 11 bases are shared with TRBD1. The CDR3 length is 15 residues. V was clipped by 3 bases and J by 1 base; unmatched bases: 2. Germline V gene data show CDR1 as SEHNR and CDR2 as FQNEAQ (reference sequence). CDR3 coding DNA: TGTGCCAGCAGCTTGTGGGACAGGGGGTCCTACGAGCAGTACTTC. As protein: CASSLWDRGSYEQYF.

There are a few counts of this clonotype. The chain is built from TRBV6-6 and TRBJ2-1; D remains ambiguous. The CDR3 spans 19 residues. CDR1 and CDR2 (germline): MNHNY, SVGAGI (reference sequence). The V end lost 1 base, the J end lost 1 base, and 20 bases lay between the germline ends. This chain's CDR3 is CASSYLTPTGSRSYNEQFF. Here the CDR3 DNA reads TGTGCCAGCAGTTACTTGACCCCGACTGGAAGTAGGTCCTACAATGAGCAGTTCTTC.

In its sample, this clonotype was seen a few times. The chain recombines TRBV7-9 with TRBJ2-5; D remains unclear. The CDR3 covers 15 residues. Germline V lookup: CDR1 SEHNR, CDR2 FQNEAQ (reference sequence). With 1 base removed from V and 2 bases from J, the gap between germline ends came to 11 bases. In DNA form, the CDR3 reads TGTGCCAGCAGCTTAGACCACACCCCACAAGAGACCCAGTACTTC. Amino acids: CASSLDHTPQETQYF.

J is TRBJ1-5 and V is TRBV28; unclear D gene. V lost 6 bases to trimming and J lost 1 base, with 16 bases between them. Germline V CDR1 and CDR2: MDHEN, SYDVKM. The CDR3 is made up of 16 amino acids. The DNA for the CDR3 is TGTGCCAGCAGCCCTAAAGGCTGGGCAAGCAATCAGCCCCAGCATTTT. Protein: CASSPKGWASNQPQHF.

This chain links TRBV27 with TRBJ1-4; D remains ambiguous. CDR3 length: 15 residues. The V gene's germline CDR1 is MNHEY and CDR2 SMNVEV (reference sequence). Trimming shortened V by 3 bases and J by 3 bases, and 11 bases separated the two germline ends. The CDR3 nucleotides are TGTGCCAGCAGTTTTAGGTCGAGTTCTAATGAAAAACTGTTTTTT. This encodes CASSFRSSSNEKLFF.

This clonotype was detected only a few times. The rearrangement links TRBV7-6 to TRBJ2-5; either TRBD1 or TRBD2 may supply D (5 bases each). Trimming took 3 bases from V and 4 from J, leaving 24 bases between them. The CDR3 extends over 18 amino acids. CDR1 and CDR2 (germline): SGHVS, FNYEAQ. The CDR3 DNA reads TGTGCCAGCAGCTTGATACCGGGCCAAAAATCGAGGGGAGAGACCCAGTACTTC. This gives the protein CASSLIPGQKSRGETQYF.

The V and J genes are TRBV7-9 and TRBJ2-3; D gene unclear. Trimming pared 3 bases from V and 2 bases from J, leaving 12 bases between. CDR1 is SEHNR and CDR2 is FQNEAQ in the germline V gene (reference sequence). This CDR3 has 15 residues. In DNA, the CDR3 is TGTGCCAGCAGCTTCGTCCCAGGAAACACAGATACGCAGTATTTT. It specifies CASSFVPGNTDTQYF.